This section outlines one T cell receptor beta chain sequence together with its context. The antigen is not known. The protocol was immunoSEQ multiplex PCR, while the TCRdb copy is restricted to in-frame clones and leaves out a portion. The sample has about 92,000 clones, approximately 77% seen once. This specimen belongs to a study of cytotoxic CD8 clonotypes in ibrutinib-treated CLL. The ends were cut back, 2 bases at V and 5 bases at J, with 12 bases in the middle. CDR3 length: 14 amino acids. In germline, CDR1 is MDHEN, CDR2 SYDVKM. Points from the study as a whole: Clonality measured at baseline exceeded age-matched healthy donors, tracking circulating CD8+ T-cell counts. Clonality went up at ibrutinib response and then declined back toward baseline at progression.

The material sequenced was PBMCs, taken after 24 months of ibrutinib treatment. The chain employs TRBV28 and TRBJ2-5; the D gene is possibly TRBD1 (8 bases). The clonotype originates from a human donor with chronic lymphocytic leukemia. CDR3 residues: CASSLVQGGETQYF. In DNA form, the CDR3 reads TGTGCCAGCAGTTTAGTACAGGGGGGGGAGACCCAGTACTTC.